These T cell receptor beta chains were read from a single sample in a study of cytomegalovirus exposure and HLA in healthy donors. Assay: immunoSEQ multiplex PCR; the TCRdb copy retains only in-frame clones and omits some. Here the sample table reports some 80,000 clones. Material: PBMCs. These receptors all stem from a man in his fifties or sixties in good health and CMV-seropositive. Each CDR3 is given with its conserved first and last residue. The order of the fields is J gene, V gene, D gene, CDR3 protein, CDR3 DNA. The D gene is left open where the match is weak.

>TRBJ1-3|TRBV9|TRBD1
CASSPGGGSSGNTIYF
TGTGCCAGCAGCCCAGGGGGCGGAAGCTCTGGAAACACCATATATTTT
>TRBJ2-2|TRBV19|TRBD1
CASHTGDTGELFF
TGTGCCAGCCACACAGGGGACACCGGGGAGCTGTTTTTT
>TRBJ1-2|TRBV28|TRBD1
CATVPQGAIGGYTF
TGTGCCACCGTCCCACAGGGGGCGATTGGTGGCTACACCTTC
>TRBJ1-2|TRBV6-4|TRBD1
CASSDFSWTGNSLNYGYTF
TGTGCCAGCAGTGACTTCAGTTGGACAGGAAATAGTCTTAACTATGGCTACACCTTC
>TRBJ1-1|TRBV12-5|.
CASGSRLEAFF
TGTGCTAGTGGCTCCAGGTTGGAAGCTTTCTTT
>TRBJ2-7|TRBV5-1|TRBD1
CASSWAGQGAYEQYF
TGCGCCAGCAGCTGGGCGGGACAGGGAGCCTACGAGCAGTACTTC
>TRBJ1-5|TRBV12-1|.
CASSSRPRTGREPQHF
TGTGCCAGCAGCTCCCGACCACGGACAGGGAGGGAACCCCAGCATTTT
>TRBJ2-7|TRBV28|TRBD2
CASSSSGRTPYEQYF
TGTGCCAGCAGTTCTAGCGGGAGGACCCCCTACGAGCAGTACTTC
>TRBJ1-2|TRBV6-1|.
CATDQTGRIHGYTF
TGTGCCACCGATCAAACAGGGCGCATCCATGGCTACACCTTC
>TRBJ2-4|TRBV27|.
CASSLFPGQTPKNIQYF
TGTGCCAGCAGTTTATTTCCTGGACAGACACCCAAAAACATTCAGTACTTC